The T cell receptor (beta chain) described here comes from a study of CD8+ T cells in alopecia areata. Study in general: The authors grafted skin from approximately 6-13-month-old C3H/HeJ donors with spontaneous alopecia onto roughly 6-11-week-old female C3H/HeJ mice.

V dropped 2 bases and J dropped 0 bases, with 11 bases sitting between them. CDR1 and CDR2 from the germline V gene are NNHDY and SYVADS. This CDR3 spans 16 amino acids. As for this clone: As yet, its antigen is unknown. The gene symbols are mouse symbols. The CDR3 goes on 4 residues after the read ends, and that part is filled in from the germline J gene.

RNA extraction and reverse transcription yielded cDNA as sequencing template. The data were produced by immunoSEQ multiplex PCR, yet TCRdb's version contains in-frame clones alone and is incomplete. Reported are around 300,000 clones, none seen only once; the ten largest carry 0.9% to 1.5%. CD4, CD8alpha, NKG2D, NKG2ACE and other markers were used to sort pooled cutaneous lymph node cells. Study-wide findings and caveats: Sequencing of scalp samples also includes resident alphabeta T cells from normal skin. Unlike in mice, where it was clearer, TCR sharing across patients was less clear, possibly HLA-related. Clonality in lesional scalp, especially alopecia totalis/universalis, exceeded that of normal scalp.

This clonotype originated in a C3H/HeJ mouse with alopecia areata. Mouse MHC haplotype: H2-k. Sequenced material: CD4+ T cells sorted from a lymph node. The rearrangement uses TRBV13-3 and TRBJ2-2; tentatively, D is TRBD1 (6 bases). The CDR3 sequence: CASSEGTLANTGQLYF. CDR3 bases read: TGTGCCAGCAGTGAGGGGACACTTGCAAACACCGGG.